A single T cell receptor beta chain is shown here with its context. Its antigen is as yet unknown. Any history of autoimmune disease or systemic immunosuppression disqualified patients. On cycle 4 day 1 and cycle 7 day 1, as well as at baseline, blood was sampled. Produced via immunoSEQ multiplex PCR; TCRdb's table is partial and in-frame only. Of 55,000 to 85,000 clones listed, approximately 90% are singletons. CDR1 and CDR2 (germline): MNHEY, SMNVEV (reference sequence). CDR3 length: 14 residues. With 4 bases removed from V and 5 bases from J, the gap between germline ends came to 15 bases. The sample belongs to a study of OX40 agonist ivuxolimab in advanced cancers. Study context: Dose-escalation cases comprised hepatocellular carcinoma, melanoma, renal cell or head and neck cancer. General study findings and limits: Clones of CD4+ and CD8+ blood T cells grew by week 6 at doses of 0.1 to 3.0 mg/kg.

The sample was CD4+ or CD8+ T cells sorted from blood, taken in a trial of the OX40 agonist ivuxolimab. The V call is TRBV27, the J call TRBJ2-7; a possible D gene is TRBD1 (6 bases). The clonotype originates from an adult with an advanced solid tumor such as melanoma, head and neck, liver or kidney cancer. The CDR3 region has the DNA TGTGCCAGCAGTTCACCGGGACATTTTCACGAGCAGTACTTC. It codes for CASSSPGHFHEQYF.